Each of the 17 T cell receptor beta chains below was sequenced from the same sample in a study of T cell repertoires in cytomegalovirus infection. TCRdb re-analysed the reads in MiXCR, keeping a single row per CDR3 protein. This table holds around 360,000 distinct CDR3 sequences, nearly 35% found once. Their target antigens are unknown. Sample: cultured PBMCs, taken from culture after CMV antigen stimulation. Receptors were obtained from a human donor in good health (CMV status not recorded). Some clones in this sample may be carry-over from other donors' samples.

V usage is TRBV19 and J usage is TRBJ2-5, with 9 nucleotides matching TRBD2. CDR3 length: 15 residues. CDR1 and CDR2 from the germline V gene are LNHDA and SQIVND (reference sequence). V trimming: 7 bases; J trimming: 0 bases; junction bases outside the gene matches: 6. The CDR3: CASTRGGVDQETQYF. As DNA, the CDR3 is TGTGCCAGTACCCGCGGGGGGGTGGACCAAGAGACCCAGTACTTC.

The chain carries TRBV24-1 and TRBJ2-5; 7 bases line up with TRBD1. This CDR3 has 16 amino acids. CDR1 and CDR2 (germline): KGHDR, SFDVKD. The junction had 6 bases not matched to a gene; V was cut back by 2 bases and J by 1 base. The CDR3: CATSDSTGTAQETQYF. The DNA of the CDR3 is TGTGCCACCAGTGATTCGACCGGGACAGCCCAAGAGACCCAGTACTTC.

This clonotype showed up just a few times. The CDR3 is CASRRQGSDEQYF. The CDR3, as DNA: TGTGCCAGCAGGCGACAGGGTTCCGACGAGCAGTACTTC. This chain uses TRBV6-2 or TRBV6-3 with TRBJ2-7, with TRBD1 identical over 7 bases. Unmatched junction bases numbered 7, after V lost 6 bases and J lost 5 bases. CDR3 length equals 13 residues. Germline values: CDR1 MNHEY, CDR2 SVGEGT.

This clonotype was recorded at least ten times. The V call is TRBV7-2, the J call TRBJ2-7, with D possibly being TRBD1 or TRBD2 (5 bases each). The germline CDR1 and CDR2 sequences are SGHTA and FQGNSA. The CDR3 totals 15 residues. The V end lost 5 bases, the J end lost 0 bases, and 14 bases lay between the germline ends. The CDR3 is CASSPGTRTSYEQYF. CDR3 nucleotide sequence: TGTGCCAGCAGCCCCGGGACCAGAACCTCCTACGAGCAGTACTTC.

This clonotype was observed many times. The chain joins TRBV7-2 to TRBJ2-5, with TRBD1 matching 9 bases. This CDR3 contains 14 residues. The V segment lost 3 bases and the J segment 2 bases; nucleotides outside the gene matches: 1. Germline V CDR1 and CDR2: SGHTA, FQGNSA. The CDR3 coding sequence is TGTGCCAGCAGCTTGGACAGGGGTCAAGAGACCCAGTACTTC. Encoded protein: CASSLDRGQETQYF.

This clonotype was detected a few times. The chain recombines TRBV7-2 with TRBJ2-3; D call uncertain. V was trimmed by 5 bases and J by 4 bases, leaving 16 bases between them. The CDR3 runs 15 residues. The germline V gene encodes CDR1 SGHTA and CDR2 FQGNSA. The CDR3 DNA reads as TGTGCCAGCAGCCAACAAGGCGGACCCGCAGATACGCAGTATTTT. It yields the protein CASSQQGGPADTQYF.

Only a few counts were recorded for this clonotype. V and J are TRBV7-6 and TRBJ2-5, with TRBD1 matching over 9 bases. Trimming cost V 5 bases and J 1 base; bases outside gene matches: 11. CDR1 is SGHVS, CDR2 FNYEAQ, per germline. The CDR3 spans 17 residues. Here the CDR3 DNA reads TGTGCCAGCAGCCTTACCCCGGGACAGGGAGGCCAAGAGACCCAGTACTTC. Translated, it gives CASSLTPGQGGQETQYF.

In this sample, this clonotype turned up a few times. The V gene is TRBV6-5, the J gene TRBJ2-7, with 7 bases aligning to TRBD1. The CDR3 is 13 amino acids. CDR1 MNHEY and CDR2 SVGAGI come from the germline V gene. Germline trimming cut 7 bases from V and 3 bases from J; bases unmatched to any gene: 6. The CDR3 coding sequence is TGTGCCAGCAAACGACAGGGCGGCTACGAGCAGTACTTC. It yields the protein CASKRQGGYEQYF.

V gene TRBV19 combines with J gene TRBJ2-2; D possibly corresponds to TRBD1 (8 bases). CDR1 and CDR2 from the germline V gene are LNHDA and SQIVND (reference sequence). The CDR3 spans 14 residues. V was cut by 6 bases and J by 5 bases, with 13 bases left in between. The CDR3, as DNA: TGTGCCAGTAGGCCACAGGGGGGGACCGGGGAGCTGTTTTTT. As protein: CASRPQGGTGELFF.

The rearrangement links TRBV2 to TRBJ2-1; no definite D call. CDR3 length: 15 amino acids. CDR1 is SNHLY and CDR2 is FYNNEI in the germline V gene. Deletions cut 8 bases from V and 0 bases from J, with 14 bases between. The CDR3 coding sequence is TGTGCCAGCCCCCTTACAGTTAGCTCCTACAATGAGCAGTTCTTC. It encodes CASPLTVSSYNEQFF.

In its sample, this clonotype was seen many times. The V and J genes are TRBV6-9 and TRBJ2-3; TRBD1 matches at 7 bases. J lost 6 bases, V lost 10 bases, and 28 bases had no gene match. The CDR3 sequence is 19 residues long. CDR1 is MNHGY, CDR2 SVAAGI, per germline. The CDR3 here is CATKLGGDRTPHHPDTQYF. CDR3 in DNA: TGTGCCACCAAGTTAGGGGGCGATAGGACCCCCCACCACCCGGATACGCAGTATTTT.

This clonotype was detected only a few times. The CDR3 protein is CASSAGWRQPQHF. The CDR3 coding sequence is TGTGCCAGCAGTGCAGGGTGGCGTCAGCCCCAGCATTTT. The gene calls are TRBV7-2 and TRBJ1-5; possible D gene TRBD1, 5 bases. This CDR3 region has 13 residues. Per the germline V gene, CDR1 is SGHTA and CDR2 is FQGNSA. Trimming stripped 6 bases from V and 6 bases from J, with 12 bases between.

This clonotype was observed a handful of times. The junction departs from the called germline gene at one end, perhaps through a read error. The chain links TRBV28 to TRBJ2-5; D not resolved. Per the germline V gene, CDR1 is MDHEN and CDR2 is SYDVKM. The length of the CDR3 is 12 residues. As DNA, the CDR3 is TGTGCCAACAGTTTAACATTGGAGACCCAGTACTTC. This gives the protein CANSLTLETQYF. Supplemented by reference TRBV28 and TRBJ2-5, the full variable domain reads DVKVTQSSRYLVKRTGEKVFLECVQDMDHENMFWYRQDPGLGLRLIYFSYDVKMKEKGDIPEGYSVSREKKERFSLILESASTNQTSMYLCANSLTLETQYFGPGTRLLVL.

V is TRBV11-2 and J is TRBJ2-1, with TRBD1 matching 9 bases. The junction had 6 bases not matched to a gene; V was cut back by 4 bases and J by 8 bases. This CDR3 has 14 amino acids. CDR1 and CDR2 (germline): SGHAT, FQNNGV. Here the CDR3 DNA reads TGTGCCAGCAGCTCGACAGGGGGGATTGATGAGCAGTTCTTC. Its translation: CASSSTGGIDEQFF.

The V gene is TRBV6-2 or TRBV6-3, the J gene TRBJ1-1; D is undetermined. Germline loops: CDR1 MNHEY, CDR2 SVGEGT. V was cut by 2 bases and J by 5 bases, with 15 bases left in between. The CDR3 has 15 amino acids. The chain's CDR3 is CASSYALLARTEAFF. CDR3 DNA: TGTGCCAGCAGTTACGCCCTTTTGGCGAGGACTGAAGCTTTCTTT.

The V call is TRBV20-1, the J call TRBJ2-3, with 11 positions matching TRBD2. The germline V gene encodes CDR1 DFQATT and CDR2 SNEGSKA (reference sequence). Germline trimming cut 3 bases from V and 6 bases from J; bases unmatched to any gene: 8. The CDR3 runs 15 residues. CDR3 sequence (DNA): TGCAGTGCTAGGCGTGTAGCGGGAGGGGTCGATACGCAGTATTTT. This translates into CSARRVAGGVDTQYF.

This clonotype was counted between two and nine times. The rearrangement joins TRBV28 to TRBJ1-2; TRBD1 matches at 8 bases. The length of the CDR3 is 13 residues. Germline assignment: CDR1 MDHEN and CDR2 SYDVKM. The V gene end was trimmed by 5 bases and the J gene end by 9 bases; junction bases not matched to a gene: 8. CDR3 nucleotides: TGTGCCAGCAGTCCCGGGACAGGATATCGCTACACCTTC. This translates into CASSPGTGYRYTF.